This T cell receptor (beta chain) stems from a study of chemoradiotherapy in HPV16-positive cancers. General study points: In HPV16-positive patients, HPV-responsive T-cell expansion tracked better recurrence-free survival. Only a couple of HPV16-positive patients supplied the functional HPV-specificity definition. Candidate HPV-specific clones and E7-related TCR motifs grew in tumor during treatment.

The assay was immunoSEQ multiplex PCR, and TCRdb's table has in-frame clones only and misses some. Among about 20,000 clones listed, roughly 86% were seen once. The CDR3 is made up of 16 amino acids. Trimming took 4 bases from V and 0 from J; bases not matched to a gene: 8. Per germline, CDR1 SGHRS and CDR2 YFSETQ. Samples were taken several times over chemoradiotherapy. In regard to this clone: Its specificity is not known.

The sequence was obtained from a human donor with HPV-associated anogenital cancer. The sample here was blood, taken from a patient who underwent chemoradiotherapy. The V gene is TRBV5-1, the J gene TRBJ1-1; TRBD1 matches at 8 bases. The CDR3, as DNA: TGCGCCAGCAGCCTAGGACAGGGCCCTTTGAACACTGAAGCTTTCTTT. This sequence encodes CASSLGQGPLNTEAFF. Supplemented by reference TRBV5-1 and TRBJ1-1, the full variable domain reads KAGVTQTPRYLIKTRGQQVTLSCSPISGHRSVSWYQQTPGQGLQFLFEYFSETQRNKGNFPGRFSGRQFSNSRSEMNVSTLELGDSALYLCASSLGQGPLNTEAFFGQGTRLTVV.